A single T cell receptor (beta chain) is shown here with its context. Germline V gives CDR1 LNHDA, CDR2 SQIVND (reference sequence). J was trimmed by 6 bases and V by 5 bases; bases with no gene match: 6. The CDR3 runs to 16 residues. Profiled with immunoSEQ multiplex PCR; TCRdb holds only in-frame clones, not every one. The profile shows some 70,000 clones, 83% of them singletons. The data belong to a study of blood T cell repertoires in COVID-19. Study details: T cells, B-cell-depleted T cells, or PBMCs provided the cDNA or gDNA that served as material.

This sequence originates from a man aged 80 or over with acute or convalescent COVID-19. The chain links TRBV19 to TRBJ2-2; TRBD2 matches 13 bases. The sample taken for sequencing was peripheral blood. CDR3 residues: CASSVTSGGASGELFF. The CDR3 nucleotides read TGTGCCAGTAGTGTCACTAGCGGGGGGGCCTCCGGGGAGCTGTTTTTT. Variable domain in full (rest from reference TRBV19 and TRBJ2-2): DGGITQSPKYLFRKEGQNVTLSCEQNLNHDAMYWYRQDPGQGLRLIYYSQIVNDFQKGDIAEGYSVSREKKESFPLTVTSAQKNPTAFYLCASSVTSGGASGELFFGEGSRLTVL.